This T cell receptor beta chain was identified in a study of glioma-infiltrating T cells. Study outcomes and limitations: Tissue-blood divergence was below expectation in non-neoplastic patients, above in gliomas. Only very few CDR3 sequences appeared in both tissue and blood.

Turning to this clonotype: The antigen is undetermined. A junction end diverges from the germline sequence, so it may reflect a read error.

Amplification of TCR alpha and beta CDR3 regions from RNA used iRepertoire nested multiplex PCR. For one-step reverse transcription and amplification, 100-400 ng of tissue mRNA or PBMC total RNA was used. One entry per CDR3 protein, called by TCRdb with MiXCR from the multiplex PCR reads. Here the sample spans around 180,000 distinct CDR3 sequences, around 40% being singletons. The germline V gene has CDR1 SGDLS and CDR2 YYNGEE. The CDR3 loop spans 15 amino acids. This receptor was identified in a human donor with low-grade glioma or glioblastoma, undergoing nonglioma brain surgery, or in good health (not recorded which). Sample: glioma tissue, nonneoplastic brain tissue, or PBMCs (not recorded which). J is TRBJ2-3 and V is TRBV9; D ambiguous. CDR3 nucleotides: TGTGCCAGCAGCGTAGGGGCTGGTAGCAAAGATACGCAGTATTTT. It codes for CASSVGAGSKDTQYF.